This T cell receptor beta chain emerged from a study of blood T cell repertoires in COVID-19. Overall study context: Sources were T cells, B-cell-depleted T cells, or PBMCs; the material itself was cDNA or gDNA.

V lost 6 bases and J 5 bases, leaving 18 bases between the germline ends. Germline assignment: CDR1 MNHEY and CDR2 SMNVEV (reference sequence). The CDR3 has 15 amino acids. Per the original data handling: Cell counts per sample came from amplifying reference gene primers. Assay used: immunoSEQ multiplex PCR; TCRdb lists only in-frame clones, some missing. For V, J and clone size, that table is used; D and trimming come from the DNA. The data contain 350,000 or so clones, 85% to 90% of them singletons. The J gene is TRBJ2-3, the V gene TRBV27, with D hard to call. Specimen: peripheral blood. This clonotype originated in a man between 18 and 29 years old with active or convalescent COVID-19. In DNA, the CDR3 is TGTGCCAGCAGCCTCGTGTCCCTCTCGGGAGATACGCAGTATTTT. Protein sequence: CASSLVSLSGDTQYF.